The present TCR beta chain was sequenced within a study of T cells in Graves' hyperthyroidism and ophthalmopathy (dated by TCRdb to between 2017 and 2020). Describing the broader study: Peripheral blood was collected at initial diagnosis, before any treatment. The 100 or so discovery patients were randomly split 7:3 into training and test sets. Prospective prediction of ophthalmopathy was tested in an independent validation cohort consisting of roughly 19 hyperthyroidism patients and around 16 patients who later progressed to ophthalmopathy. After blood sampling, hyperthyroidism patients were treated with methimazole at a starting dose of 30 mg daily, and ophthalmopathy patients were treated with high-dose intravenous methylprednisolone. A discovery cohort of about 95 patients, approximately 44 with Graves' ophthalmopathy and about 58 with stable Graves' hyperthyroidism, was used to find distinguishing TCR V-J signatures. TCR Vbeta CDR3 sequencing of around 130 peripheral blood samples (43 ophthalmopathy, about 80 hyperthyroidism and roughly 17 progressor patients) is reported in the paper. In addition, the study compared T-cell repertoires in thyroid tissue and in blood from roughly 6 Graves' hyperthyroidism patients. What the authors observed across the whole study: In validation, the model predicted progression to ophthalmopathy with around 71% sensitivity and approximately 74% specificity, a median of 6.5 months before onset. Most expanded thyroid clonotypes (frequency above 0.001) were also detected in blood, suggesting blood repertoires may reflect thyroid immune responses. Ophthalmopathy was separated from stable hyperthyroidism by a 13 V-J signature model, with about 88% sensitivity and about 84% specificity obtained in cross-validation and 80%/75% obtained in testing. Sample size was not statistically predetermined, and investigators were not blinded to group allocation.

This clonotype was recorded at least ten times. Its antigen has not been determined. No much larger clone is present one base from it, and per-base qualities are unavailable. TCR beta CDR3 regions were amplified from RNA transcripts. The TCR CDR3 was subjected to a first round of RT-PCR using the HTBI primer set and the Qiagen OneStep RT-PCR kit. Libraries were constructed in a second round of multiplex PCR, after which size selection and purification were performed. Sequencing of the libraries was done on an Illumina HiSeq2000 using paired-end 100 bp reads. For the original study's pipeline: SOAPnuke was used to process the raw data, removing reads that contained adapters or uncalled bases, had a mean Phred below 15, or lacked an exact match to the constant primer or identifier. COPE v1.2.5 was used to merge the high-quality paired reads, and each unique nucleotide sequence was defined as a clonotype. MiTCR v1.1 was used to align clonotypes to the IMGT TRBV, TRBD and TRBJ reference segments. Only V-J combinations with frequency above 0.0001, covering approximately 99% of repertoires, were analysed. The TCS score was defined as the ratio of F50 (clonal expansion) to E x V (chaos), calculated using BLOSUM62-based TCRdist between CDR3 peptides within each V-J. Welch's t-statistics and random forest reduced 500 to 550 V-J features to 13, which were used in a naive Bayes classifier (R e1071). TCRdb reanalyzed the raw reads on its own, using fastp at Q25 for trimming and MiXCR for clone calling, and kept in-frame beta chains. Identical CDR3 protein sequences are pooled into one entry, listed with their most common genes and DNA. TCRdb, rather than the study authors, made the V and J calls. The sample table records 300,000 to 350,000 distinct CDR3 sequences; 15% to 20% of these occur just once. The ten largest make up 15% to 19% of the sample.

V is trimmed back by 1 base and J by 3 bases, and the junction contains 3 bases that no gene match accounts for. From the germline V gene (reference sequence), CDR1 is GTSNPN and CDR2 is SVGIG. Inclusive of the bounding cysteine and phenylalanine, the CDR3 is 14 residues long. Only the CDR3 DNA stays, 42 bases, in frame from base 1. Ophthalmopathy patients had moderately to severely active disease, Clinical Activity Score of at least 3, NOSPECS grade of at least 4, and duration under 3 months. Any patient with an uncontrolled infection, another autoimmune disease, pregnancy or lactation was excluded. Diagnoses were established on the basis of clinical symptoms, serum thyroxine and TRAb, thyroid ultrasound, and orbital computed tomography. Ficoll-Paque density gradient centrifugation was used to isolate PBMCs from approximately 10 ml of fresh peripheral blood. Trizol reagent was used to extract total RNA, and RNA quality was then checked on an Agilent 2100 Bioanalyzer.

The sample consisted of blood. This sequence was found in a woman aged 40 to 50 with Graves' ophthalmopathy. The sequence joins TRBV30 to TRBJ2-7, and 10 junctional nucleotides match TRBD2. The CDR3 is CAWSGTSGYYEQYF. The DNA is as follows: TGTGCCTGGAGTGGGACTAGCGGATACTACGAGCAGTACTTC.